The 8 T cell receptor beta chains reported below all come from one sample, sequenced in a study of graft-versus-host responses after intestinal transplantation. Libraries were prepared by immunoSEQ multiplex PCR; TCRdb keeps only in-frame clonotypes and omits some of them. Of tens of thousands of clones in the sample, about 95% were seen once. Their cognate antigens are unknown. The sequenced sample was unstimulated CD8+ T cells sorted from spleen or lymph node cells, obtained before transplant. The receptors shown here come from a human donor who was the organ donor for an intestinal transplant.

The CDR3 nucleotides are TGTGCCAGCAGCCAGGACAGGGGGCAAGAGACCCAGTACTTC. Amino acids: CASSQDRGQETQYF. The rearrangement joins TRBV7-3 to TRBJ2-5, with 10 nucleotides matching TRBD1. CDR1 SGHTA and CDR2 FQGTGA come from the germline V gene. The ends lost 5 bases at V and 2 bases at J; junction bases unmatched: 2. CDR3 size: 14 residues.

The chain joins TRBV7-6 to TRBJ2-3; 9 bases are shared with TRBD1. The CDR3 length is 16 residues. Trimming took 3 bases from V and 4 from J; bases not matched to a gene: 8. CDR1 and CDR2 (germline): SGHVS, FNYEAQ. In DNA, the CDR3 is TGTGCCAGCAGCTTGGGACAGGGACCACACGCAGATACGCAGTATTTT. The encoded protein is CASSLGQGPHADTQYF.

The gene calls are TRBV27 and TRBJ2-3; D is unclear. Germline assignment: CDR1 MNHEY and CDR2 SMNVEV (reference sequence). V lost 6 bases to trimming and J lost 5 bases, with 15 bases between them. There are 14 residues in the CDR3. The chain's CDR3 is CASSPDRFGDTQYF. CDR3 DNA sequence: TGTGCCAGCAGCCCGGATAGGTTTGGAGATACGCAGTATTTT.

J is TRBJ1-2 and V is TRBV4-1, with D maybe TRBD1 (5 bases). The CDR3 consists of 14 residues. Trimming shortened V by 0 bases and J by 3 bases, and 8 bases separated the two germline ends. Per germline, CDR1 MGHRA and CDR2 YSYEKL. CDR3 bases: TGCGCCAGCAGCCAAGACGGGGGATACTATGGCTACACCTTC. This encodes CASSQDGGYYGYTF.

This chain connects TRBV6-4 to TRBJ2-1, with TRBD2 identical over 8 bases. J was trimmed by 6 bases and V by 3 bases; bases with no gene match: 7. CDR3 size: 15 residues. CDR1 MRHNA and CDR2 SNTAGT come from the germline V gene. In DNA form, the CDR3 reads TGTGCCAGCAGTGAGCGGGCGGGGGGACGCAATGAGCAGTTCTTC. It is translated as CASSERAGGRNEQFF.

The CDR3 DNA reads TGTGCCAGCAGCCTATTGGACAGTGAAACCTACGAGCAGTACTTC. Amino acids: CASSLLDSETYEQYF. The chain has TRBV5-4 and TRBJ2-7; perhaps TRBD1 as D (6 bases). V was clipped by 4 bases and J by 2 bases, with 16 bases between them. CDR1 SGHNT and CDR2 YYREEE come from the germline V gene (reference sequence). This CDR3 spans 15 amino acids.

The chain employs TRBV29-1 and TRBJ2-7; the D gene is possibly TRBD1 (5 bases). This CDR3 spans 11 amino acids. Trimming removed 4 bases from V and 4 bases from J, with 8 bases in between. Germline assignment: CDR1 SQVTM and CDR2 ANQGSEA. DNA for the CDR3: TGCAGCGTTGTGACAGATTACGAGCAGTACTTC. Its protein product is CSVVTDYEQYF.

V and J are TRBV9 and TRBJ1-4; TRBD1 agrees at 8 bases. The V gene end was trimmed by 4 bases and the J gene end by 8 bases; junction bases not matched to a gene: 10. This CDR3 spans 15 amino acids. CDR1 and CDR2 from the germline V gene are SGDLS and YYNGEE. The CDR3 DNA reads TGTGCCAGCAGCTCTCAGGGGGCTACCTTCGAAAAACTGTTTTTT. Its protein product is CASSSQGATFEKLFF. Full variable domain (missing parts from reference TRBV9 and TRBJ1-4): DSGVTQTPKHLITATGQRVTLRCSPRSGDLSVYWYQQSLDQGLQFLIQYYNGEERAKGNILERFSAQQFPDLHSELNLSSLELGDSALYFCASSSQGATFEKLFFGSGTQLSVL.